Each of the 15 T cell receptor beta chains below was sequenced from the same sample in a study of CD8+CD57+ T cells in acquired aplastic anemia (dated by TCRdb to the late 2010s). Patients chosen for sequencing had shown expansion of CD8+CD57+ cells by flow cytometry. The sequencer was an Illumina HiSeq 2000. Profiling of TCR beta VDJ combinations and CDR3 sequences used genomic DNA as the template. TCRdb redid the processing of the public reads, applying fastp at Q25 and MiXCR, and retained in-frame beta chains. Rows with one shared CDR3 protein collapse into an entry with the most common genes and DNA. Counted in this sample were 160,000 or so distinct CDR3 sequences; 71% of them appeared once. The ten largest clones represent approximately 42% of the sample. The sample taken for sequencing was sorted CD4+, CD8+, or CD8+CD57+ T cells (not recorded which) from PBMCs. These receptors were collected from a human donor with aplastic anemia.

This sequence joins TRBV20-1 and TRBJ2-3; 10 nucleotides align to TRBD2. There are 14 residues in the CDR3. Germline assignment: CDR1 DFQATT and CDR2 SNEGSKA (reference sequence). J was trimmed by 0 bases and V by 5 bases; bases with no gene match: 2. Here the CDR3 reads CSAGSGGSTDTQYF. The CDR3, as DNA: TGCAGTGCTGGTAGCGGGGGGAGCACAGATACGCAGTATTTT.

This chain uses TRBV7-8 with TRBJ1-1, with D uncertain. There are 13 residues in the CDR3. With 5 bases removed from V and 3 bases from J, the gap between germline ends came to 10 bases. Germline V gene data show CDR1 as SGHVS and CDR2 as FQNEAQ. CDR3 in DNA: TGTGCCAGCAGCGTATCAAGGGACACTGAAGCTTTCTTT. Residues: CASSVSRDTEAFF.

V and J are TRBV6-5 and TRBJ2-7, with D possibly TRBD2 on 6 matching bases. Germline V CDR1 and CDR2: MNHEY, SVGAGI. The length of the CDR3 is 15 residues. Trimming left V 4 bases short and J 2 bases short, with 15 bases between. The CDR3 bases are TGTGCCAGCAGTTCTGCGGGACTTCCCGCCTACGAGCAGTACTTC. The encoded protein is CASSSAGLPAYEQYF.

J is TRBJ1-1 and V is TRBV29-1; D remains unclear. V lost 0 bases and J lost 4, with 9 bases in between. The CDR3 covers 13 residues. Germline V gene data show CDR1 as SQVTM and CDR2 as ANQGSEA. The CDR3 bases are TGCAGCGTTGAAGAAAACAGAGGCACTGAAGCTTTCTTT. Its translation is CSVEENRGTEAFF.

CDR3 loop: CASSLAAGGPYNEQFF. The CDR3 nucleotides are TGTGCCAGCAGCTTAGCAGCGGGGGGGCCTTACAATGAGCAGTTCTTC. The chain couples TRBV7-6 to TRBJ2-1; 10 bases agree with TRBD2. Germline trimming cut 0 bases from V and 4 bases from J; bases unmatched to any gene: 3. Per germline, CDR1 SGHVS and CDR2 FNYEAQ. The CDR3 totals 16 residues.

This clonotype was recorded many times. The V call is TRBV6-4, the J call TRBJ1-5; possible D gene TRBD1, 6 bases. Between the trimmed V and J ends, which lost 6 bases and 3 bases, there was a span of 9 bases. Germline V gene lookup returns CDR1 MRHNA and CDR2 SNTAGT. This CDR3 comprises 13 residues. In DNA form, the CDR3 reads TGTGCCAGCAGCCGGGACAACAATCAGCCCCAGCATTTT. This codes for CASSRDNNQPQHF.

The rearrangement joins TRBV19 to TRBJ2-3; D unresolved. Germline lookup yields CDR1 LNHDA and CDR2 SQIVND (reference sequence). This CDR3 contains 16 residues. The germline V and J ends were trimmed by 8 bases and 0 bases, with 18 bases remaining between them. This CDR3 reads CASARWTGKSTDTQYF. CDR3 nucleotides: TGTGCCAGTGCAAGGTGGACGGGCAAGAGCACAGATACGCAGTATTTT.

The genes are TRBV7-2 and TRBJ1-1; D is undetermined. Germline V lookup: CDR1 SGHTA, CDR2 FQGNSA. Trimming took 3 bases from V and 1 from J, leaving 9 bases between them. CDR3 length equals 14 residues. For the CDR3, the DNA is TGTGCCAGCAGCTTTTCCCTGAGGAACACTGAAGCTTTCTTT. Encoded protein: CASSFSLRNTEAFF.

Ten or more counts support this clonotype. This chain connects TRBV4-1 to TRBJ1-1; D is undetermined. Trimming took off 3 bases at V and 1 base at J, with 9 bases between the two ends. CDR3 size: 14 residues. Germline V gives CDR1 MGHRA, CDR2 YSYEKL. CDR3 amino acids: CASSHDAGNTEAFF. In DNA, the CDR3 is TGCGCCAGCAGCCATGACGCAGGGAACACTGAAGCTTTCTTT.

The chain employs TRBV6-6 and TRBJ2-3; 7 positions match TRBD1. Germline CDR1 and CDR2: MNHNY and SVGAGI (reference sequence). V shed 0 bases and J 3 bases; nucleotides not matched to a gene: 9. The CDR3 runs 17 residues. The CDR3 is CASSYSEGAWGTDTQYF. Written as DNA, the CDR3 is TGTGCCAGCAGTTACTCCGAGGGGGCATGGGGTACAGATACGCAGTATTTT.

On this clonotype: One end of the junction fails to match germline, which may point to a read error. The chain uses TRBV25-1 and TRBJ1-1; no definite D call. Per the germline V gene, CDR1 is MGHDK and CDR2 is SYGVNS. This CDR3 spans 12 amino acids. CDR3 sequence (DNA): TGTGCCAACAGTGGCATGAACACTGAAGCTTACTTT. It specifies CANSGMNTEAYF.

This clonotype has more than one count but fewer than ten. The genes are TRBV10-1 and TRBJ2-3; D is undetermined. The CDR3 has 13 amino acids. In germline, CDR1 is WNHNN, CDR2 SYGVQD (reference sequence). With 0 bases removed from V and 6 bases from J, the gap between germline ends came to 7 bases. The chain's CDR3 is CASSESNPDTQYF. The CDR3 coding sequence is TGCGCCAGCAGTGAGTCGAATCCTGATACGCAGTATTTT.

In this sample, this clonotype turned up a few times. V and J are TRBV20-1 and TRBJ2-7; D is unclear. The germline V gene encodes CDR1 DFQATT and CDR2 SNEGSKA (reference sequence). This CDR3 spans 13 amino acids. Trimming took 0 bases from V and 4 from J, leaving 10 bases between them. CDR3 DNA: TGCAGTGCTAGAGATCCAACGGCATACGAGCAGTACTTC. Protein product: CSARDPTAYEQYF.

The CDR3 region is CASSQDGQTRNQPQHF. The CDR3 DNA sequence: TGTGCCAGCAGCCAAGATGGACAGACGAGGAATCAGCCCCAGCATTTT. This chain uses TRBV4-2 with TRBJ1-5, with a tentative D call TRBD1 (6 bases). CDR1 is LGHNA, CDR2 YNFKEQ, per germline. Deletions cut 0 bases from V and 4 bases from J, with 13 bases between. The CDR3 sequence is 16 residues long.

The genes are TRBV4-1 and TRBJ2-7, with a tentative D call TRBD2 (5 bases). From germline, CDR1 is MGHRA and CDR2 YSYEKL. V lost 1 base to trimming and J lost 3 bases, with 16 bases between them. The CDR3 covers 16 residues. This CDR3 is CASSQASSGGGYEQYF. In nucleotides, the CDR3 is TGCGCCAGCAGCCAAGCAAGTTCCGGAGGAGGCTACGAGCAGTACTTC.